This is a list of T cell receptor beta chains from one sample in a study of cytomegalovirus exposure and HLA in healthy donors. The protocol was immunoSEQ multiplex PCR, while the TCRdb copy is restricted to in-frame clones and leaves out a portion. Of approximately 94,000 clones in the sample, 76% were seen once. Sequenced material: PBMCs. These receptors were collected from a man aged 25 to 40 in good health and CMV-seropositive. The CDR3 runs from the conserved cysteine through the conserved F or W. A D gene is named only where the DNA matches it firmly. Size is omitted from some rows. Given values are once, few, many or a class for expanded clones.

TRBV19	-	-	TRBJ1-5	TGTGCCAGTAGTATTGCCCAGGGGAGCAATCAGCCCCAGCATTTT	CASSIAQGSNQPQHF
TRBV5-8	-	-	TRBJ1-5	TGTGCCAGCAGCTTGGGACAGATTAGCAATCAGCCCCAGCATTTT	CASSLGQISNQPQHF
TRBV6-4	TRBD1	few	TRBJ1-6	TGTGCCAGCAGTGCCGGGACAGGGGATAATTCACCCCTCCACTTT	CASSAGTGDNSPLHF
TRBV4-2	TRBD1	-	TRBJ1-2	TGTGCCAGCAGCCAAGATCCCTCCGCAGGGGGTATCTATGGCTACACCTTC	CASSQDPSAGGIYGYTF
TRBV5-6	TRBD2	-	TRBJ2-3	TGTGCCAGCAGCTTGGTAGGGACTAGCGGGGGGAACACAGATACGCAGTATTTT	CASSLVGTSGGNTDTQYF
TRBV7-3	TRBD1	few	TRBJ2-3	TGTGCCAGCAGCCCCACGCGGACAGGGAGAGACCCCCGTACGCAGTATTTT	CASSPTRTGRDPRTQYF
TRBV9	TRBD1	-	TRBJ1-3	TGTGCCAGCAGCGCGAATAGACAGGGTTACGGAAACACCATATATTTT	CASSANRQGYGNTIYF
TRBV6-6	TRBD2	few	TRBJ2-6	TGTGCCAGCGAGCGGGACTTTTCTGGGGCCAACGTCCTGACTTTC	CASERDFSGANVLTF
TRBV4-2	TRBD1	-	TRBJ1-2	TGTGCCAGCAGCCAAGAAGACAGGGCTAACTATGGCTACACCTTC	CASSQEDRANYGYTF
TRBV4-2	-	-	TRBJ1-2	TGTGCCAGCAGCCAAGGACAGGACTATGGCTACACCTTC	CASSQGQDYGYTF
TRBV27	-	few	TRBJ2-3	TGTGCCAGCAGTCGTCGGGACAACACAGATACGCAGTATTTT	CASSRRDNTDTQYF
TRBV11-3	-	-	TRBJ2-5	TGTGCCAGCAGCTTATCAACAGGGATGGGAGAGACCCAGTACTTC	CASSLSTGMGETQYF
TRBV6-1	-	-	TRBJ1-5	TGTGCCAGCACCGGGGGTAGAGGGATCGGACAGCCCCAGCATTTT	CASTGGRGIGQPQHF